Listed below are T cell receptor beta chains from one sample, sequenced in a study of blood T cell repertoires in COVID-19. The method was immunoSEQ multiplex PCR; TCRdb's version includes in-frame clones alone and lacks a portion of them. The sample includes 210,000 or so clones, 70% to 90% of them seen just once. Sequences were obtained from PBMCs or T cells enriched from blood (not recorded which). These receptors all come from a man aged 25-45 years with acute COVID-19. CDR3s include the opening cysteine and the closing phenylalanine or tryptophan. A D gene is named only where the DNA matches it firmly. Rows may omit the clone size; those that give it use once, few, many or a size class.

v_gene,abundance,d_gene,j_gene,CDR3aa,CDR3nt
TRBV28,.,TRBD1,TRBJ2-1,CASWDRGFDEQFF,TGTGCCAGCTGGGACAGGGGATTTGATGAGCAGTTCTTC
TRBV6-6,.,.,TRBJ1-6,CASSRPREVGQLSSYNSPLHF,TGTGCCAGCAGCCGACCAAGAGAGGTTGGACAGCTGAGCTCCTATAATTCACCCCTCCACTTT
TRBV23-1,few,TRBD1,TRBJ1-2,CASSHRGRDREGYTF,TGCGCCAGCAGTCATCGAGGCCGGGACAGGGAGGGCTACACCTTC
TRBV3-1/TRBV3-2,.,TRBD2,TRBJ2-5,CASSPWGTTQETQYF,TGTGCCAGCAGCCCCTGGGGGACTACCCAAGAGACCCAGTACTTC
TRBV28,.,TRBD1,TRBJ1-1,CASSPGTGIGAFF,TGTGCCAGCAGCCCCGGGACAGGGATTGGGGCTTTCTTT
TRBV6-1,.,.,TRBJ1-1,CASSEVAGSVTEAFF,TGTGCCAGCAGTGAAGTGGCGGGCTCGGTCACTGAAGCTTTCTTT
TRBV5-1,.,TRBD2,TRBJ2-7,CASSREAASGVYEQYF,TGCGCCAGCAGCCGCGAGGCGGCTAGCGGGGTCTACGAGCAGTACTTC
TRBV14,.,.,TRBJ2-7,CASSQRPSGPNEQYF,TGTGCCAGCAGCCAAAGGCCCAGCGGGCCGAACGAGCAGTACTTC
TRBV7-9,.,TRBD1,TRBJ1-1,CASSRQGAGGTEAFF,TGTGCCAGCAGCCGACAGGGGGCCGGGGGCACTGAAGCTTTCTTT
TRBV5-4,.,.,TRBJ2-5,CASSFQGTLAAQYF,TGTGCCAGCAGCTTCCAGGGGACCCTTGCGGCCCAGTACTTC
TRBV18,.,.,TRBJ2-3,CASSPIPSSVDTQYF,TGTGCCAGCTCACCAATTCCCTCGTCCGTGGATACGCAGTATTTT
TRBV3-1/TRBV3-2,.,TRBD1,TRBJ2-7,CASSQGTGVNEQYF,TGTGCCAGCAGCCAAGGAACAGGGGTAAACGAGCAGTACTTC
TRBV7-9,once,.,TRBJ1-1,CASSTLEHTEAFF,TGTGCCAGCAGCACCCTAGAGCACACTGAAGCTTTCTTT
TRBV28,once,TRBD2,TRBJ2-2,CASSSTGGVTGELFF,TGTGCCAGCAGTTCGACGGGGGGTGTTACCGGGGAGCTGTTTTTT
TRBV5-4,few,.,TRBJ2-3,CASSLEGRSTDTQYF,TGTGCCAGCAGCTTGGAGGGGCGTAGCACAGATACGCAGTATTTT
TRBV15,few,.,TRBJ2-7,CATSRGLFYEQYF,TGTGCCACCAGCAGGGGACTTTTCTACGAGCAGTACTTC
TRBV5-1,.,.,TRBJ1-3,CASSLAWPGNTIYF,TGCGCCAGCAGCTTGGCCTGGCCCGGAAACACCATATATTTT
TRBV5-1,.,.,TRBJ2-1,CASSRGVGGVGEQFF,TGCGCCAGCAGCCGAGGTGTCGGGGGAGTAGGTGAGCAGTTCTTC
TRBV6-5,.,.,TRBJ2-7,CASSQTGIHEQYF,TGTGCCAGCAGTCAGACAGGAATCCACGAGCAGTACTTC
TRBV6-6,.,.,TRBJ2-5,CASSPLRGKETQYF,TGTGCCAGCAGTCCACTCCGAGGGAAAGAGACCCAGTACTTC
TRBV5-1,.,TRBD1,TRBJ1-2,CASSLNSGTGGGGYTF,TGCGCCAGCAGCCTTAACTCCGGGACAGGGGGCGGCGGCTACACCTTC
TRBV4-2,few,TRBD2,TRBJ2-7,CASSQGGSGTSGEHEQYF,TGTGCCAGCAGCCAAGGCGGTTCGGGAACTAGCGGGGAGCACGAGCAGTACTTC
TRBV4-1,.,.,TRBJ1-6,CASSQDTGSPLHF,TGCGCCAGCAGCCAAGATACAGGATCACCCCTCCACTTT
TRBV7-9,.,.,TRBJ2-3,CASSLGTANEVTQYF,TGTGCCAGCAGCTTGGGGACTGCCAACGAAGTTACGCAGTATTTT
TRBV3-1/TRBV3-2,.,.,TRBJ1-5,CASSQDHNQPQHF,TGTGCCAGCAGCCAAGATCATAATCAGCCCCAGCATTTT
TRBV9,.,.,TRBJ2-5,CASSVGAPWRGPSETQYF,TGTGCCAGCAGCGTAGGGGCCCCCTGGAGAGGGCCTTCAGAGACCCAGTACTTC
TRBV30,once,.,TRBJ2-7,CAWSLDSSYEQYF,TGTGCCTGGAGTCTAGACAGCTCCTACGAGCAGTACTTC
TRBV2,.,.,TRBJ1-4,CASSLGAIEKLFF,TGTGCCAGCAGTCTTGGGGCTATTGAAAAACTGTTTTTT
TRBV18,few,TRBD1,TRBJ1-2,CASSPQLTGNDYSLYTF,TGTGCCAGCTCACCCCAGCTGACAGGGAACGACTATTCACTCTACACCTTC
TRBV6-1,few,.,TRBJ1-6,CASSEKVRGGDNSPLHF,TGTGCCAGCAGTGAAAAAGTAAGAGGAGGGGATAATTCACCCCTCCACTTT
TRBV2,.,.,TRBJ1-5,CASSVQGLRPQPQHF,TGTGCCAGCAGCGTACAGGGTTTGCGCCCTCAGCCCCAGCATTTT
TRBV2,.,TRBD1,TRBJ1-5,CASSSKRTGAIDSNQPQHF,TGTGCCAGCTCTTCAAAAAGGACAGGGGCCATAGATAGCAATCAGCCCCAGCATTTT
TRBV2,few,TRBD1,TRBJ1-1,CASSVGTGTGSIGAFF,TGTGCCAGCAGTGTAGGCACCGGGACAGGGAGCATCGGAGCTTTCTTT
TRBV11-3,.,TRBD1,TRBJ1-2,CASSTPTGVVYGYTF,TGTGCCAGCAGCACACCTACAGGGGTGGTCTATGGCTACACCTTC
TRBV12-2,.,.,TRBJ2-3,CASQLAGGPDTQYF,TGTGCAAGCCAACTAGCGGGGGGACCAGATACGCAGTATTTT
TRBV19,.,TRBD1,TRBJ2-5,CASSILGGQGGQETQYF,TGTGCCAGTAGTATTCTTGGCGGACAGGGAGGACAAGAGACCCAGTACTTC
TRBV4-2,once,TRBD1,TRBJ1-1,CASSATGGGEAFF,TGTGCCAGCAGCGCGACAGGGGGAGGTGAAGCTTTCTTT
TRBV5-1,.,.,TRBJ2-7,CASSYDSYEQYF,TGCGCCAGCAGCTACGACAGTTACGAGCAGTACTTC
TRBV29-1,.,.,TRBJ1-1,CSVEDPGGKNTEAFF,TGCAGCGTTGAAGATCCAGGTGGTAAAAACACTGAAGCTTTCTTT
TRBV11-2,.,.,TRBJ2-1,CASSFSLAPTRDEQFF,TGTGCCAGCAGTTTTAGCCTAGCGCCTACACGAGATGAGCAGTTCTTC
TRBV5-5,few,.,TRBJ1-1,CASSLRENTEAFF,TGTGCCAGCAGCTTGCGGGAGAACACTGAAGCTTTCTTT
TRBV7-9,.,.,TRBJ1-4,CASSLVVSLWSEKLFF,TGTGCCAGCAGCTTAGTTGTCAGTCTCTGGAGTGAAAAACTGTTTTTT
TRBV28,.,.,TRBJ2-5,CASSSWRETQYF,TGTGCCAGCAGTTCTTGGAGAGAGACCCAGTACTTC
TRBV5-1,.,TRBD1,TRBJ2-1,CASSAALGQGDNEQFF,TGCGCCAGCAGCGCTGCCCTGGGACAGGGGGACAATGAGCAGTTCTTC
TRBV5-4,.,TRBD2,TRBJ2-1,CASSLVTSGGPYNEQFF,TGTGCCAGCAGCTTGGTGACTAGCGGGGGCCCGTACAATGAGCAGTTCTTC
TRBV5-4,.,.,TRBJ1-1,CASSGQQGIDTEAFF,TGTGCCAGCAGCGGACAACAGGGTATTGACACTGAAGCTTTCTTT
TRBV18,.,TRBD1,TRBJ1-1,CASSATGTTEAFF,TGTGCCAGCTCAGCGACAGGGACCACTGAAGCTTTCTTT
TRBV24-1,.,.,TRBJ2-3,CATSDSLSWGRKTDTQYF,TGTGCCACCAGTGATTCCCTTAGTTGGGGGCGCAAAACAGATACGCAGTATTTT
TRBV2,once,TRBD2,TRBJ2-1,CASSDVAGTYNEQFF,TGTGCCAGCAGTGACGTAGCGGGCACCTACAATGAGCAGTTCTTC
TRBV2,once,TRBD2,TRBJ2-3,CASRTSGGRSTDTQYF,TGTGCCAGCAGGACTAGCGGGGGGCGTAGCACAGATACGCAGTATTTT
TRBV10-2,.,TRBD2,TRBJ2-3,CASSPTLAGLTDTQYF,TGCGCCAGCAGCCCTACACTAGCGGGGCTGACAGATACGCAGTATTTT